The source of this TCR beta chain is a study of shared clonotypes between healthy human individuals. CD45RO-negative cells were positively selected for CCR7, leaving out terminally differentiated effector memory CD45RA+ cells. There were only Caucasian adults among the donors, and all lived in Nashville, Tennessee. General study points: It was only blood that was sampled, and tissue repertoires likely differ. A generally larger estimated richness was seen in naive subsets than in memory subsets.

Using roughly 200 ng DNA, some 30,000 T cell genomes, the sorted-subset replicate PCRs were run. The protocol was immunoSEQ multiplex PCR, while the TCRdb copy is restricted to in-frame clones and leaves out a portion. The table records approximately 2,200,000 clones, 90% to 95% of them present only once. This clone was detected once. Its antigen is unknown. The CDR3 is 16 amino acids. Trimming took 2 bases from V and 4 from J; bases not matched to a gene: 5. Germline-derived CDR1 and CDR2 are SEHNR and FQNEAQ (reference sequence). The specimen sequenced was naive CD8+ T cells from PBMCs. This TCR derives from a man between 18 and 35 years old in good health. Some clones in this sample may be carry-over from other donors' samples. The chain is built from TRBV7-9 and TRBJ2-3, with 11 nucleotides matching TRBD2. CDR3 amino acids: CASSLSTSGTSDTQYF. CDR3 DNA: TGTGCCAGCAGCTTATCGACTAGCGGGACCTCAGATACGCAGTATTTT.